What follows are 9 T cell receptor beta chains derived from one specimen sequenced in a study of control samples from healthy donors and cancer patients. This table comes from immunoSEQ multiplex PCR, and its TCRdb copy is limited to in-frame clones, with some not included. The sample contains under 150,000 clones, roughly 93% of which appear only once. The sample comprised blood. The receptors come from a man aged 25-45 years in good health.

The chain uses TRBV5-1 and TRBJ1-2; maybe TRBD1 (6 bases). There are 13 residues in the CDR3. The germline V gene has CDR1 SGHRS and CDR2 YFSETQ. Trimming stripped 4 bases from V and 8 bases from J, with 15 bases between. In DNA, the CDR3 is TGCGCCAGCAGCAGGGACAATTACGGGGGCTACACCTTC. Translating it yields CASSRDNYGGYTF.

V and J are TRBV11-2 and TRBJ1-1; D is undetermined. V was clipped by 0 bases and J by 8 bases, with 10 bases between them. The CDR3 length is 13 residues. Germline CDR1 and CDR2: SGHAT and FQNNGV. CDR3 DNA: TGTGCCAGCAGCTTAGATCGTCGCAGGGAAGCTTTCTTT. Residues: CASSLDRRREAFF.

Worth noting for this clone: An end of the junction differs from the germline gene, which may be a read error. The rearrangement joins TRBV2 to TRBJ1-1; no clear D gene. The CDR3 totals 11 residues. Per the germline V gene, CDR1 is SNHLY and CDR2 is FYNNEI. As DNA, the CDR3 is TGTGCCAGCAAAGTGAAAACTGAAGCTTTCTTT. Protein: CASKVKTEAFF.

The chain recombines TRBV7-8 with TRBJ1-1, with D uncertain. The CDR3 totals 15 residues. Trimming shortened V by 5 bases and J by 0 bases, and 13 bases separated the two germline ends. The germline V gene encodes CDR1 SGHVS and CDR2 FQNEAQ. The CDR3 nucleotides read TGTGCCAGCAGCCCGGGATCCATCATGAACACTGAAGCTTTCTTT. It codes for CASSPGSIMNTEAFF.

The rearrangement joins TRBV28 to TRBJ1-2; tentative D call: TRBD1 (5 bases). Germline V gene data show CDR1 as MDHEN and CDR2 as SYDVKM. The ends were cut back, 4 bases at V and 4 bases at J, with 19 bases in the middle. This CDR3 has 16 residues. CDR3 sequence reads: CASSSMSGGRGYGYTF. In DNA form, the CDR3 reads TGTGCCAGCAGTTCAATGTCCGGGGGTAGGGGCTATGGCTACACCTTC.

CDR3 nucleotide sequence: TGTGCCAGCATCATGGGACGGAGTCCTAACTATGGCTACACCTTC. This gives the protein CASIMGRSPNYGYTF. The chain is built from TRBV5-6 and TRBJ1-2, with D maybe TRBD1 (5 bases). The CDR3 extends over 15 amino acids. Trimming removed 6 bases at V and 0 bases at J, with 15 bases between. The germline V gene encodes CDR1 SGHDT and CDR2 YYEEEE.

J is TRBJ1-2 and V is TRBV27; 9 bases line up with TRBD1. The CDR3 is made up of 13 amino acids. Looked up from germline, CDR1 is MNHEY and CDR2 is SMNVEV (reference sequence). J gave up 8 bases and V 5 bases, and 6 bases lay outside the gene matches. The CDR3 sequence: CASSRDRGEGYTF. The CDR3, as DNA: TGTGCCAGCAGTCGAGACAGGGGGGAAGGCTACACCTTC.

The chain carries TRBV12-3 or TRBV12-4 and TRBJ1-4; D unresolved. The CDR3 covers 10 residues. V dropped 8 bases and J dropped 11 bases, with 9 bases sitting between them. The CDR3 DNA is TGTGCCAGCGGTGGAGGGAAACTGTTTTTT. It is translated as CASGGGKLFF.

The chain uses TRBV2 and TRBJ1-1; possibly TRBD1 for D (6 bases). Trimming stripped 4 bases from V and 3 bases from J, with 12 bases between. The length of the CDR3 is 14 residues. CDR1 and CDR2 from the germline V gene are SNHLY and FYNNEI. The CDR3 nucleotides are TGTGCCAGCAGTGGGGGGGGCGCGGACACTGAAGCTTTCTTT. It encodes CASSGGGADTEAFF.